This T cell receptor beta chain was sequenced for a study of human T cells and chemical hapten exposure. Whole-study results and caveats: The number of TCRs above 1 in 1000 frequency did not change after DPC sensitization.

About this clonotype: Its antigen is undetermined.

Each CDR3 protein gets one entry after TCRdb re-called the RACE reads with MiXCR. The sample records under 95,000 distinct CDR3 sequences, 8.5% being singletons. The CDR3 has 12 residues. Trimming took 2 bases from V and 0 from J, leaving 3 bases between them. Germline CDR1 reads DFQATT; CDR2 reads SNEGSKA (reference sequence). Time point given: pre-sensitization, week 0. Treatment in this sample: therapeutic diphenylcyclopropenone sensitization with weekly scalp DPC. Staff drew blood before applying each patch test. The donor pool consisted of alopecia patients aged 18 to 70 years, considered suitable for DPC.

Material: whole blood, obtained in connection with sensitization to the hapten diphenylcyclopropenone (DPC). This sequence originates from a man aged 40-55 years with alopecia areata. Some clones in this sample may be carry-over from other donors' samples. The rearrangement uses TRBV20-1 and TRBJ2-3; D is unclear. The CDR3 loop is CSARKSTDTQYF. DNA for the CDR3: TGCAGTGCTAGAAAAAGCACAGATACGCAGTATTTT.